These 32 T cell receptor beta chains came from one sample sequenced in a study of shared clonotypes between healthy human individuals. Only in-frame clones appear in the TCRdb table, and some are missing; sequencing was by immunoSEQ multiplex PCR. The sample holds around 320,000 clones; around nine tenths are singletons and the top ten take 15% to 20%. Sequencing used memory CD8+ T cells sorted from blood. The subset: CD45RO+ cells pooled with CCR7-negative TemRA cells. These TCRs come from a man aged 18 to 35 in good health.

This sequence joins TRBV9 and TRBJ2-2, with a weak D call TRBD2 (6 bases). Germline assignment: CDR1 SGDLS and CDR2 YYNGEE. This CDR3 has 17 residues. Deletions cut 0 bases from V and 3 bases from J, with 15 bases between. The DNA for the CDR3 is TGTGCCAGCAGCGTAGTAGGACTATTTATAGACACCGGGGAGCTGTTTTTT. As protein: CASSVVGLFIDTGELFF.

This chain connects TRBV29-1 to TRBJ2-5; the D is unclear. Germline CDR1 and CDR2: SQVTM and ANQGSEA. Trimming took off 6 bases at V and 1 base at J, with 12 bases between the two ends. The CDR3 sequence is 13 residues long. The CDR3 DNA reads TGCAGCGTCAGCCCACAGTTCCAAGAGACCCAGTACTTC. This translates into CSVSPQFQETQYF.

This chain uses TRBV6-5 with TRBJ2-7; the D gene is possibly TRBD2 (5 bases). Trimming left V 9 bases short and J 2 bases short, with 14 bases between. Germline V lookup: CDR1 MNHEY, CDR2 SVGAGI. The CDR3 covers 13 residues. The CDR3 loop reads CASRTGMTYEQYF. In DNA form, the CDR3 reads TGTGCCAGTAGGACCGGGATGACCTACGAGCAGTACTTC.

As to this clone: In the same sample, other DNA sequences code for this CDR3. The V call is TRBV6-1, the J call TRBJ2-1; D not certain. This CDR3 is 12 amino acids long. CDR1 MNHNS and CDR2 SASEGT come from the germline V gene. V lost 6 bases and J 7 bases, leaving 10 bases between the germline ends. CDR3 sequence reads: CASSDPGNEQFF. DNA of the CDR3: TGTGCCAGCAGCGACCCTGGGAATGAGCAGTTCTTC.

The V gene is TRBV4-3, the J gene TRBJ2-7, with 11 bases identical to TRBD1. There are 16 residues in the CDR3. Germline V gene data show CDR1 as LGHNA and CDR2 as YSLEER. V gave up 5 bases and J gave up 3 bases; unmatched junction bases: 9. The CDR3 sequence: CASSSGTGGSGYEQYF. CDR3 coding DNA: TGCGCCAGCAGCTCTGGGACAGGGGGTTCAGGCTACGAGCAGTACTTC.

The CDR3 reads CASSTPDGGLQDTQYF. The CDR3 region has the DNA TGTGCCAGCAGCACCCCCGATGGGGGATTGCAGGATACGCAGTATTTT. This chain uses TRBV9 with TRBJ2-3; either TRBD1 or TRBD2 may fit D (5 bases each). Germline V gene sequence: CDR1 SGDLS, CDR2 YYNGEE. The V gene lost 4 bases and the J gene lost 6 bases, with 21 bases spanning the gap. This CDR3 has 16 amino acids. The full variable domain, its missing parts supplied by reference TRBV9 and TRBJ2-3, is DSGVTQTPKHLITATGQRVTLRCSPRSGDLSVYWYQQSLDQGLQFLIQYYNGEERAKGNILERFSAQQFPDLHSELNLSSLELGDSALYFCASSTPDGGLQDTQYFGPGTRLTVL.

Comment on this clone: At one end, the junction sequence differs from germline, possibly due to a read error. The chain is built from TRBV29-1 and TRBJ2-1, with 7 bases matching TRBD2. CDR1 is SQVTM, CDR2 ANQGSEA, per germline. The CDR3 consists of 14 residues. CDR3 bases: TGCAGCGGAGGGCGGGAGCTCCCTTACATTGAGCAGTTCTTC. Amino acid sequence: CSGGRELPYIEQFF.

This clone was counted only a few times. Distinct nucleotide sequences in the sample also encode this CDR3. This chain connects TRBV7-9 to TRBJ2-1; either TRBD1 or TRBD2 may fit D (5 bases each). CDR1 is SEHNR and CDR2 is FQNEAQ in the germline V gene (reference sequence). This CDR3 is built from 14 residues. V lost 3 bases to trimming and J lost 7 bases, with 13 bases between them. The CDR3 loop reads CASSLAGSGNEQFF. Written as DNA, the CDR3 is TGTGCCAGCAGCTTGGCAGGGTCGGGGAATGAGCAGTTCTTC.

The chain couples TRBV19 to TRBJ1-1; 7 nucleotides match TRBD1. CDR3 length equals 14 residues. Germline loops: CDR1 LNHDA, CDR2 SQIVND (reference sequence). Germline trimming cut 3 bases from V and 5 bases from J; bases unmatched to any gene: 6. CDR3 amino acids: CASSMVTGRTEAFF. For the CDR3, the DNA is TGTGCCAGTAGTATGGTGACAGGGAGGACTGAAGCTTTCTTT.

V usage is TRBV23-1 and J usage is TRBJ2-3, with D possibly being TRBD2 (5 bases). TRBV23-1 is known as an ORF, though its function is uncertain. Deletions cut 7 bases from V and 4 bases from J, with 18 bases between. The CDR3 sequence is 15 residues long. The CDR3 DNA follows: TGCGCCAGCACCCACGTAGGGTCCGGGGCAGATACGCAGTATTTT. Translated: CASTHVGSGADTQYF.

This chain uses TRBV11-1 with TRBJ2-5, with a tentative D call TRBD2 (6 bases). Germline V lookup: CDR1 SGHAT, CDR2 FQDESV (reference sequence). There are 15 residues in the CDR3. Deletions cut 5 bases from V and 1 base from J, with 14 bases between. The CDR3 sequence is CASSPYFSGQETQYF. CDR3 nucleotides: TGTGCCAGCAGCCCTTATTTTAGCGGCCAAGAGACCCAGTACTTC.

V gene TRBV11-2 combines with J gene TRBJ2-1; 9 nucleotides align to TRBD2. Germline lookup yields CDR1 SGHAT and CDR2 FQNNGV. The V and J ends lost 5 bases and 7 bases, in that order; junction bases with no gene match: 15. This CDR3 is built from 17 residues. CDR3 nucleotides: TGTGCCAGCAGCCCAGGGGCCCGTGGCGGGGGGGCAAATGAGCAGTTCTTC. Protein sequence: CASSPGARGGGANEQFF. The full variable domain, its missing parts supplied by reference TRBV11-2 and TRBJ2-1, is EAGVAQSPRYKIIEKRQSVAFWCNPISGHATLYWYQQILGQGPKLLIQFQNNGVVDDSQLPKDRFSAERLKGVDSTLKIQPAKLEDSAVYLCASSPGARGGGANEQFFGPGTRLTVL.

The chain links TRBV10-3 to TRBJ2-5, with D possibly TRBD2 on 6 matching bases. Trimming removed 10 bases from V and 9 bases from J, with 24 bases in between. This CDR3 is 14 amino acids long. CDR1 is ENHRY and CDR2 is SYGVKD in the germline V gene. CDR3 DNA: TGTGCCACCAAGGCCGGGACTCTAACTGTGGCCCAGTACTTC. Its protein product is CATKAGTLTVAQYF.

The chain uses TRBV13 and TRBJ2-7, with D uncertain. The CDR3 loop spans 15 amino acids. Germline V gene lookup returns CDR1 PRHDT and CDR2 FYEKMQ (reference sequence). Deletions cut 1 base from V and 2 bases from J, with 12 bases between. The CDR3 is CASSLEGGEAYEQYF. In nucleotides, the CDR3 is TGTGCCAGCAGCTTAGAGGGCGGAGAAGCCTACGAGCAGTACTTC.

The V call is TRBV7-2, the J call TRBJ2-1; D uncertain. Germline V CDR1 and CDR2: SGHTA, FQGNSA. The CDR3 runs 16 residues. The germline V and J ends were trimmed by 2 bases and 0 bases, with 11 bases remaining between them. CDR3 DNA sequence: TGTGCCAGCAGCTTACATTTTAATCCCTCCTACAATGAGCAGTTCTTC. Translation gives CASSLHFNPSYNEQFF.

V usage is TRBV7-8 and J usage is TRBJ2-7; 7 bases agree with TRBD1. This CDR3 region has 14 residues. CDR1 is SGHVS and CDR2 is FQNEAQ in the germline V gene. V dropped 0 bases and J dropped 2; count of bases not matched to a gene: 1. CDR3 nucleotides: TGTGCCAGCAGCTTAGCCGGGACAGCCTACGAGCAGTACTTC. It specifies CASSLAGTAYEQYF. Filled out from reference TRBV7-8 and TRBJ2-7, the complete variable domain reads GAGVSQSPRYKVAKRGQDVALRCDPISGHVSLFWYQQALGQGPEFLTYFQNEAQLDKSGLPSDRFFAERPEGSVSTLKIQRTQQEDSAVYLCASSLAGTAYEQYFGPGTRLTVT.

This clone was counted at least ten times. The CDR3 region is CASSALLAGVSQETQYF. DNA of the CDR3: TGTGCCAGCAGTGCCCTCTTAGCGGGGGTGAGTCAAGAGACCCAGTACTTC. The chain employs TRBV6-1 and TRBJ2-5; 9 nucleotides agree with TRBD2. There are 17 residues in the CDR3. With V trimmed by 4 bases and J by 2 bases, 11 bases remained unmatched. From germline, CDR1 is MNHNS and CDR2 SASEGT.

The rearrangement joins TRBV5-1 to TRBJ2-7; TRBD2 agrees at 10 bases. The CDR3 runs to 16 residues. Germline V gene lookup returns CDR1 SGHRS and CDR2 YFSETQ. With V trimmed by 2 bases and J by 5 bases, 10 bases remained unmatched. The CDR3 sequence: CASSFVGLAGDHEQYF. The CDR3 DNA is TGCGCCAGCAGCTTCGTTGGGCTAGCGGGAGACCACGAGCAGTACTTC. The complete variable domain, with remaining parts taken from reference TRBV5-1 and TRBJ2-7, reads KAGVTQTPRYLIKTRGQQVTLSCSPISGHRSVSWYQQTPGQGLQFLFEYFSETQRNKGNFPGRFSGRQFSNSRSEMNVSTLELGDSALYLCASSFVGLAGDHEQYFGPGTRLTVT.

The chain employs TRBV13 and TRBJ1-4; D might be TRBD1 (5 bases). Trimming cost V 0 bases and J 8 bases, with 7 bases left between them. There are 13 residues in the CDR3. Germline-derived CDR1 and CDR2 are PRHDT and FYEKMQ (reference sequence). Written as DNA, the CDR3 is TGTGCCAGCAGCTTAGGAAGGGGAGAAAAACTGTTTTTT. Amino acid sequence: CASSLGRGEKLFF.

V usage is TRBV10-3 and J usage is TRBJ2-7, with D uncertain. CDR3 size: 15 residues. V gave up 6 bases and J gave up 3 bases, with 18 bases separating them. CDR1 is ENHRY and CDR2 is SYGVKD in the germline V gene. CDR3 loop: CAISPGELPFYEQYF. CDR3 DNA sequence: TGTGCCATCAGCCCCGGAGAGCTCCCATTCTACGAGCAGTACTTC.

The V call is TRBV13, the J call TRBJ2-5; TRBD1 agrees at 9 bases. This CDR3 spans 15 amino acids. Germline V gives CDR1 PRHDT, CDR2 FYEKMQ (reference sequence). V trimming: 4 bases; J trimming: 2 bases; junction bases outside the gene matches: 5. The CDR3 coding sequence is TGTGCCAGCAGCTACAGGACAGGGGCTCAAGAGACCCAGTACTTC. Its protein product is CASSYRTGAQETQYF.

The rearrangement joins TRBV5-1 to TRBJ2-5; 8 positions match TRBD1. The germline gives CDR1 SGHRS, CDR2 YFSETQ. CDR3 size: 15 residues. The V segment lost 4 bases and the J segment 0 bases; nucleotides outside the gene matches: 5. The CDR3, as DNA: TGCGCCAGCAGCACCGGACAGGGCAACCAAGAGACCCAGTACTTC. The encoded protein is CASSTGQGNQETQYF.

This rearrangement joins TRBV10-3 to TRBJ2-1; 9 nucleotides align to TRBD1. Trimming cost V 6 bases and J 10 bases; bases outside gene matches: 10. The CDR3 is 14 amino acids. CDR1 is ENHRY and CDR2 is SYGVKD in the germline V gene. CDR3 amino acids: CAIRRDRASWEQFF. DNA for the CDR3: TGTGCCATCAGGCGGGACAGGGCATCTTGGGAGCAGTTCTTC.

This chain uses TRBV7-9 with TRBJ2-7, with D possibly matching TRBD1 (5 bases). Trimming removed 5 bases from V and 1 base from J, with 9 bases in between. Per germline, CDR1 SEHNR and CDR2 FQNEAQ (reference sequence). The CDR3 extends over 13 amino acids. The CDR3 here is CASSMGPSYEQYF. In DNA, the CDR3 is TGTGCCAGCAGCATGGGGCCTTCCTACGAGCAGTACTTC.

V is TRBV2 and J is TRBJ2-1; 8 bases line up with TRBD2. With V trimmed by 3 bases and J by 8 bases, 9 bases remained unmatched. This CDR3 comprises 15 residues. The germline gives CDR1 SNHLY, CDR2 FYNNEI. The CDR3 loop is CASSDPGLVRHEQFF. The DNA of the CDR3 is TGTGCCAGCAGTGACCCGGGACTAGTCCGGCATGAGCAGTTCTTC.

CDR3 region: CASSLAGGHGYTF. The CDR3 DNA reads as TGTGCCAGCAGCTTAGCAGGGGGGCATGGCTACACCTTC. The chain carries TRBV7-9 and TRBJ1-2; the D gene is possibly TRBD1 (6 bases). Germline-derived CDR1 and CDR2 are SEHNR and FQNEAQ (reference sequence). Trimming took off 0 bases at V and 6 bases at J, with 8 bases between the two ends. The CDR3 extends over 13 amino acids.

The gene calls are TRBV4-1 and TRBJ2-7; TRBD1 matches at 8 bases. V lost 4 bases to trimming and J lost 4 bases; unmatched junction nucleotides: 3. From germline, CDR1 is MGHRA and CDR2 YSYEKL. The CDR3 totals 13 residues. In DNA form, the CDR3 reads TGCGCCAGCAGCCGACAGGGGAATTACGAGCAGTACTTC. Translated, it gives CASSRQGNYEQYF.

V and J are TRBV7-9 and TRBJ1-4; 8 bases agree with TRBD1. The V and J ends lost 4 bases and 0 bases, in that order; junction bases with no gene match: 7. CDR1 and CDR2 from the germline V gene are SEHNR and FQNEAQ (reference sequence). There are 17 residues in the CDR3. CDR3: CASSSRTGRATNEKLFF. CDR3 coding DNA: TGTGCCAGCAGCTCCCGGACAGGGCGTGCAACTAATGAAAAACTGTTTTTT.

Note on this clone: A single base separates this from a much larger clone, so it may be a read error. This chain joins TRBV7-9 and TRBJ2-7, with D perhaps matching TRBD1 (6 bases). V lost 3 bases and J lost 6, with 15 bases in between. Germline CDR1 and CDR2: SEHNR and FQNEAQ (reference sequence). There are 14 residues in the CDR3. CDR3 sequence: CASSLAGANCEQYF. In DNA form, the CDR3 reads TGTGCCAGCAGCTTGGCAGGGGCCAACTGCGAGCAGTACTTC. The full variable domain, rest sourced from reference TRBV7-9 and TRBJ2-7, is DTGVSQNPRHKITKRGQNVTFRCDPISEHNRLYWYRQTLGQGPEFLTYFQNEAQLEKSRLLSDRFSAERPKGSFSTLEIQRTEQGDSAMYLCASSLAGANCEQYFGPGTRLTVT.

The table lists this clone with a count of one. The chain employs TRBV6-6 and TRBJ1-1; D gene uncertain. V was pared by 5 bases and J by 5 bases, with 15 bases between. Germline-derived CDR1 and CDR2 are MNHNY and SVGAGI (reference sequence). CDR3 length: 14 residues. The CDR3 DNA reads as TGTGCCAGCAGTCATTCTGGTTGGGTTACTGAAGCTTTCTTT. It translates to CASSHSGWVTEAFF.

This rearrangement joins TRBV6-5 to TRBJ1-1; the match to TRBD1 covers 7 bases. The germline gives CDR1 MNHEY, CDR2 SVGAGI. V lost 4 bases and J lost 0; bases outside the gene matches: 5. The CDR3 sequence is 15 residues long. The CDR3 nucleotides are TGTGCCAGCAGTTCGTCGACAGGGCTGAACACTGAAGCTTTCTTT. Translation gives CASSSSTGLNTEAFF.

V and J are TRBV6-5 and TRBJ1-1, with 7 nucleotides matching TRBD1. J lost 1 base, V lost 0 bases, and 5 bases had no gene match. Looked up from germline, CDR1 is MNHEY and CDR2 is SVGAGI. The CDR3 contains 16 residues. The CDR3 DNA is TGTGCCAGCAGTTACTCGGGGACAGAGGGGAACACTGAAGCTTTCTTT. Translation gives CASSYSGTEGNTEAFF.